A single sample gave rise to the 6 T cell receptor beta chains below, sequenced in a study of blood T cell repertoires in COVID-19. TCRdb's table, derived via immunoSEQ multiplex PCR, lists solely in-frame clones and lacks some. The sample includes about 29,000 clones, about nine tenths of them seen just once. Material: peripheral blood. Source of these receptors: a human donor in a cohort sampled during active COVID-19.

This clone occurred once. The rearrangement links TRBV5-5 to TRBJ1-3, with 7 bases aligning to TRBD1. V lost 4 bases, J lost 4 bases, and 8 bases stayed unmatched. In germline, CDR1 is SGHKS, CDR2 YYEKEE (reference sequence). The CDR3 spans 15 residues. The CDR3 sequence: CASSLRTGPGNTIYF. The CDR3 DNA sequence: TGTGCCAGCAGCCTCAGGACAGGTCCGGGAAACACCATATATTTT.

The chain recombines TRBV6-5 with TRBJ2-5; 11 bases are a match to TRBD2. Looked up from germline, CDR1 is MNHEY and CDR2 is SVGAGI. Trimming took 6 bases from V and 4 from J; bases not matched to a gene: 7. The CDR3 loop spans 15 amino acids. CDR3 nucleotide sequence: TGTGCCAGCAGCTTTAGCGGGGGGGCGCGAGAGACCCAGTACTTC. Amino acid sequence: CASSFSGGARETQYF.

The rearrangement links TRBV6-2 or TRBV6-3 to TRBJ1-6; possibly TRBD1 for D (6 bases). Trimming shortened V by 2 bases and J by 6 bases, and 14 bases separated the two germline ends. Germline V lookup: CDR1 MNHEY, CDR2 SVGEGT. This CDR3 contains 16 residues. The CDR3 reads CASSYDQTGTNSPLHF. The CDR3 DNA sequence: TGTGCCAGCAGTTACGATCAGACAGGAACTAATTCACCCCTCCACTTT.

The chain couples TRBV25-1 to TRBJ1-4; D call uncertain. Germline CDR1 is MGHDK and CDR2 is SYGVNS. There are 12 residues in the CDR3. Trimming stripped 0 bases from V and 8 bases from J, with 4 bases between. The CDR3 is CASSEYPEKLFF. CDR3 DNA: TGTGCCAGCAGTGAATATCCAGAAAAACTGTTTTTT. Complete variable domain (other parts from reference TRBV25-1 and TRBJ1-4): EADIYQTPRYLVIGTGKKITLECSQTMGHDKMYWYQQDPGMELHLIHYSYGVNSTEKGDLSSESTVSRIRTEHFPLTLESARPSHTSQYLCASSEYPEKLFFGSGTQLSVL.

J is TRBJ1-1 and V is TRBV5-5; D gene unclear. CDR1 is SGHKS and CDR2 is YYEKEE in the germline V gene (reference sequence). The V end lost 6 bases, the J end lost 6 bases, and 18 bases lay between the germline ends. This CDR3 has 14 amino acids. In nucleotides, the CDR3 is TGTGCCAGCACTCCGGCGGCGGTCCTATCTGAAGCTTTCTTT. Residues: CASTPAAVLSEAFF.

The J gene is TRBJ2-3, the V gene TRBV7-3; D remains ambiguous. The V end lost 3 bases, the J end lost 2 bases, and 12 bases lay between the germline ends. Germline-derived CDR1 and CDR2 are SGHTA and FQGTGA. The CDR3 loop spans 15 amino acids. This chain's CDR3 is CASSFGPSVTDTQYF. In DNA form, the CDR3 reads TGTGCCAGCAGCTTTGGGCCCTCCGTCACAGATACGCAGTATTTT.